A selection of T cell receptor beta chains follows, all from one sample in a study of metastatic and nonmetastatic thyroid tumors. MiXCR re-clonotyped the PCR reads for TCRdb. The sample shows 15,000 or so clones, 9.5% to 15% of them seen only once. Sequencing input: tumor tissue. Every receptor here comes from a female donor with papillary thyroid cancer or a benign thyroid nodule (not recorded which). Some clones in this sample may be carry-over from other donors' samples. Each CDR3 is given with its conserved first and last residue. The D gene is left open where the match is weak. Clone size appears in some rows only: once, few, many, or a class for an expanded clone.

D gene: -
CDR3 length: 15
J gene: TRBJ2-1
V gene: TRBV5-5
clone size: -
CDR3 DNA: TGTGCCAGCAGTCCAGCCATGGGGGGCGGTGTTGAGCAGTTCTTC
CDR3 protein: CASSPAMGGGVEQFF

D gene: -
CDR3 length: 14
J gene: TRBJ2-5
V gene: TRBV6-5
clone size: many
CDR3 DNA: TGTGCCAGCAGTTACGATCCAACCCAAGAGACCCAGTACTTC
CDR3 protein: CASSYDPTQETQYF